A single count supports the clone carrying this TCR beta chain. Its antigen is undetermined. This sample is part of a study of blood T cells in healthy people across ages. Study-level results: Diversity estimates from one million T cells were considered underestimates.

The use of a sample-barcoded 5' primer and a J-beta primer mix characterized a second PCR of roughly 6 to 11 cycles. Each cDNA molecule, via a template-switch adaptor with 12 random nucleotides, was tagged. TCRdb processed the 5' RACE reads anew with MiXCR; each CDR3 protein has one entry. The table has some 1,500,000 distinct CDR3 sequences, 35% to 45% seen once; the top ten hold more than 4%. Healthy individuals of Caucasian origin from Russia, aged about 6 to 100, served as donors. The clonotype comes from a woman younger than 35 in good health. Sequenced material: blood.

In DNA form, the CDR3 reads TGTGCCAGCAGTGACACTAGCGGGAGTGGATATAATGAGCAGTTCTTC. This encodes CASSDTSGSGYNEQFF. The chain is built from TRBV6-4 and TRBJ2-1; 11 bases line up with TRBD2. CDR3 length: 16 residues. Germline CDR1 and CDR2: MRHNA and SNTAGT. V shed 2 bases and J 7 bases; nucleotides not matched to a gene: 7.